The 6 T cell receptor beta chains given below trace back to one sample, sequenced in a study of graft-versus-host responses after intestinal transplantation. The antigens for these receptors are not known. Assay: immunoSEQ multiplex PCR; the TCRdb copy retains only in-frame clones and omits some. The sample records over 100,000 clones, 90% to 95% being singletons. Here the sequenced sample was unstimulated CD8+ T cells sorted from spleen or lymph node cells, taken before intestinal transplant. The origin of the receptors is a human donor who received an intestinal transplant.

V is TRBV4-1 and J is TRBJ1-4; TRBD1 matches 7 bases. The CDR3 has 16 residues. Trimming removed 1 base from V and 5 bases from J; junction bases left unmatched: 7. Germline lookup yields CDR1 MGHRA and CDR2 YSYEKL. For the CDR3, the DNA is TGCGCCAGCAGCCAAGTGGTCGGGACAGAAAATGAAAAACTGTTTTTT. It specifies CASSQVVGTENEKLFF.

The chain combines TRBV27 with TRBJ2-1, with 7 bases aligning to TRBD2. Germline V gene lookup returns CDR1 MNHEY and CDR2 SMNVEV (reference sequence). The V and J ends lost 0 bases and 10 bases, in that order; junction bases with no gene match: 6. CDR3 length equals 14 residues. CDR3 region: CASSLSGGLYEQFF. The CDR3 DNA reads TGTGCCAGCAGTTTATCTGGGGGACTATACGAGCAGTTCTTC.

This chain connects TRBV11-1 to TRBJ1-6; D uncertain. Germline V gene sequence: CDR1 SGHAT, CDR2 FQDESV (reference sequence). Trimming took 8 bases from V and 7 from J, leaving 9 bases between them. The CDR3 contains 12 residues. DNA for the CDR3: TGTGCCAGCCGGGCGAGGAATTCACCCCTCCACTTT. This translates into CASRARNSPLHF.

This clone was seen once. The rearrangement links TRBV27 to TRBJ1-2; unclear D gene. Germline assignment: CDR1 MNHEY and CDR2 SMNVEV (reference sequence). V dropped 5 bases and J dropped 0 bases, with 10 bases sitting between them. The CDR3 sequence is 14 residues long. The CDR3 coding sequence is TGTGCCAGCAGTCCCGGACGGACTAACTATGGCTACACCTTC. Its protein is CASSPGRTNYGYTF.

This rearrangement joins TRBV29-1 to TRBJ2-7; TRBD1 might be the D (6 bases). The CDR3 consists of 15 residues. V lost 3 bases and J 1 base, leaving 16 bases between the germline ends. Germline V gene sequence: CDR1 SQVTM, CDR2 ANQGSEA. The CDR3 DNA reads TGCAGCGTTGAGTTTGGTAGGGGGAAATCCTACGAGCAGTACTTC. Translation: CSVEFGRGKSYEQYF.

The V call is TRBV5-1, the J call TRBJ1-1, with no clear D. The CDR3 totals 14 residues. The germline V gene has CDR1 SGHRS and CDR2 YFSETQ. V lost 0 bases, J lost 8 bases, and 14 bases lay in between. The CDR3 nucleotides are TGCGCCAGCAGCTTGGGTCAGGCACCCGAGGAAGCTTTCTTT. It translates to CASSLGQAPEEAFF.